Following are 5 T cell receptor beta chains from one sample sequenced in a study of brain T cells in children with intractable seizures (dated by TCRdb to the early 2020s). Reading the label with the study, this specimen's time point is: blood from clinic visit 5 months post-surgery; TSC patient then seizure free. The library was generated by the immunoSEQ multiplex PCR assay. TCRdb limited this immuneACCESS table to in-frame rearrangements with V and J called. A share of clones is missing; checked studies link under half to unresolved V genes, and the rest is unexplained. This sample is represented by hundreds of thousands of clones; about 93% of them were singletons. Jointly, the top ten make up 5% to 7% of the sample. The sample in question was peripheral blood, obtained roughly 5 months after surgery. The receptors originated from a boy younger than two with tuberous sclerosis and intractable seizures.

This clone was recorded only once. V is TRBV30 and J is TRBJ1-5; D perhaps matches TRBD1 (5 bases). Deletions cut 4 bases from V and 6 bases from J, with 13 bases between. Germline CDR1 and CDR2: GTSNPN and SVGIG (reference sequence). The CDR3 is made up of 13 amino acids. CDR3 sequence: CAWNRQGGQPQHF. The CDR3 coding sequence is TGTGCCTGGAATCGGCAGGGAGGTCAGCCCCAGCATTTT.

The rearrangement uses TRBV6-5 and TRBJ2-7, with 8 bases fitting TRBD1. The V and J ends lost 8 bases and 3 bases, in that order; junction bases with no gene match: 6. CDR3 length equals 13 residues. CDR1 is MNHEY and CDR2 is SVGAGI in the germline V gene. The CDR3 sequence is CASVTGAGYEQYF. The DNA of the CDR3 is TGTGCCAGCGTGACAGGGGCAGGCTACGAGCAGTACTTC.

The rearrangement links TRBV7-9 to TRBJ2-5, with 9 bases identical to TRBD1. Trimming removed 6 bases from V and 4 bases from J; junction bases left unmatched: 9. The length of the CDR3 is 15 residues. The germline CDR1 and CDR2 sequences are SEHNR and FQNEAQ (reference sequence). CDR3: CASSSTGGVGETQYF. CDR3 nucleotide sequence: TGTGCCAGCAGTTCTACAGGGGGCGTGGGAGAGACCCAGTACTTC. Full variable domain (rest looked up from reference TRBV7-9 and TRBJ2-5): DTGVSQNPRHKITKRGQNVTFRCDPISEHNRLYWYRQTLGQGPEFLTYFQNEAQLEKSRLLSDRFSAERPKGSFSTLEIQRTEQGDSAMYLCASSSTGGVGETQYFGPGTRLLVL.

The rearrangement uses TRBV5-5 and TRBJ1-1, with D unclear. Germline values: CDR1 SGHKS, CDR2 YYEKEE (reference sequence). V dropped 1 base and J dropped 5 bases, with 9 bases sitting between them. The CDR3 sequence is 13 residues long. Here the CDR3 DNA reads TGTGCCAGCAGCTTGCGGGGTGGGACTGAAGCTTTCTTT. This sequence encodes CASSLRGGTEAFF.

This chain connects TRBV5-1 to TRBJ1-3; D remains ambiguous. Germline assignment: CDR1 SGHRS and CDR2 YFSETQ. V was pared by 0 bases and J by 6 bases, with 10 bases between. This CDR3 region has 14 residues. CDR3: CASSLARGVNTIYF. The CDR3 DNA follows: TGCGCCAGCAGCTTGGCCCGAGGAGTAAACACCATATATTTT.